This T cell receptor beta chain was recorded in a study of T cells in localized non-small cell lung cancer. This CDR3 has 13 residues. The germline CDR1 and CDR2 sequences are SNHLY and FYNNEI. V was trimmed by 7 bases and J by 1 base, leaving 10 bases between them. Notes on this clone: Its antigen is unidentified.

Findings of the study overall: Blood T cell density predicted longer survival; adjacent-lung clonality, shorter. There was higher T cell clonality in uninvolved adjacent lung than in tumor, and it was highest there.

Profiled with immunoSEQ multiplex PCR; TCRdb holds only in-frame clones, not every one. The sample includes approximately 28,000 clones, around 90% seen only once; the top ten take 4.2%. The origin of this receptor is a woman aged 35 to 69 with stage III lung adenocarcinoma. The chain joins TRBV2 to TRBJ1-1; possibly TRBD1 for D (6 bases). The material sequenced was peripheral blood mononuclear cells, taken before any cancer treatment. In DNA, the CDR3 is TGTGCCAGCACCGAACAGGGGAACACTGAAGCTTTCTTT. This encodes CASTEQGNTEAFF.